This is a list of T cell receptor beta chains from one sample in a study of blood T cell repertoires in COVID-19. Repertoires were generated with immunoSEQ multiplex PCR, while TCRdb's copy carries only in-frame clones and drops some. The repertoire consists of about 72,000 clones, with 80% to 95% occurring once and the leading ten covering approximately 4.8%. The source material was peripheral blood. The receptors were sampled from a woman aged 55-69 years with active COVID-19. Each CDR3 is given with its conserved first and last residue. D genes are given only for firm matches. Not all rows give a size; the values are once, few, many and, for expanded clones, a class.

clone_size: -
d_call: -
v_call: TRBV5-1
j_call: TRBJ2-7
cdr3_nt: TGCGCCAGCAGGGCAGGTCCTAGCGCCTCCTACGAGCAGTACTTC
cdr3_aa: CASRAGPSASYEQYF

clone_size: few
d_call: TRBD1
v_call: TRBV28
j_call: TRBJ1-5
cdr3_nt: TGTGCCAGCTTAGCCCCAGGGGGACCACAGCCCCAGCATTTT
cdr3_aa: CASLAPGGPQPQHF

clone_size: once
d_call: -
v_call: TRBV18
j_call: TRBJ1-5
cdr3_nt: TGTGCCAGCTCACCAAGACAGTCTAGCAATCAGCCCCAGCATTTT
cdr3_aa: CASSPRQSSNQPQHF

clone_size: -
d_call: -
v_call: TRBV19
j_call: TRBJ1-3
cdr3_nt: TGTGCCAGTAGTATACCAACAGGGACTGGAAACACCATATATTTT
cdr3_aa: CASSIPTGTGNTIYF

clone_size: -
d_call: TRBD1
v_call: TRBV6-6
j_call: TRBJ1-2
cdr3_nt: TGTGCCAGCAGCCAGGGGGTCCCCCCCCTCTATGGCTACACCTTC
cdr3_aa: CASSQGVPPLYGYTF

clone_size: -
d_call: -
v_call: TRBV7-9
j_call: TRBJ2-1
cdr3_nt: TGTGCCAGCAGCTTAGCGGGCAGTAATGAGCAGTTCTTC
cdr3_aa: CASSLAGSNEQFF

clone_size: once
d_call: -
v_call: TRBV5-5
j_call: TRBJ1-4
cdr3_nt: TGTGCCAGCAGCTTGGCGGGACACACAGAAGAAAAACTGTTTTTT
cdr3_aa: CASSLAGHTEEKLFF

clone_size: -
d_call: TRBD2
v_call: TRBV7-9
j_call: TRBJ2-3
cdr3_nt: TGTGCCAGCAGCTGGACTAGAGATACGCAGTATTTT
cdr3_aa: CASSWTRDTQYF

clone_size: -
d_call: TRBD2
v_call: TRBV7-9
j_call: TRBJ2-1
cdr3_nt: TGTGCCAGCAGCTTAGATCTCCTGACTAGCGGGAAAAGGAATGAGCAGTTCTTC
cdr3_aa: CASSLDLLTSGKRNEQFF

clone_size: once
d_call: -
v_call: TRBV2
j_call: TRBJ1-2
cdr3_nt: TGTGCCAGCAGCGGGGCGGGGGAGGGCGGCTACACCTTC
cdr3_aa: CASSGAGEGGYTF

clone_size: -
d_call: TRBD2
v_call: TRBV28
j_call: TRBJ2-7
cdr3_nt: TGTGCCAGCACTAACCGGGGGACTAGCAGGGAGCAGTACTTC
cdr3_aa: CASTNRGTSREQYF

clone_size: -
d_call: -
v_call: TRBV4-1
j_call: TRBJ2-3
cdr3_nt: TGCGCCAGCAGCCAAGAGGGAGACACTACGCAGTATTTT
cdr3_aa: CASSQEGDTTQYF